This TCR beta chain originates from a study of cytomegalovirus exposure and HLA in healthy donors. This CDR3 comprises 18 residues. Germline assignment: CDR1 SNHLY and CDR2 FYNNEI. The J segment lost 1 base and the V segment lost 4 bases, leaving 15 bases of the junction unmatched. TCRdb keeps only in-frame clones here, not all; method: immunoSEQ multiplex PCR. This table has some 79,000 clones, just under 95% appearing once. Study-level points and caveats: Many donors shared some public TCRs, even though most TCR sequences were rare.

As to this clone: No antigen is known for it.

The chain links TRBV2 to TRBJ2-5, with 7 bases lining up with TRBD2. This sequence was found in a woman between 18 and 29 years old in good health and CMV-seropositive. Sequences were obtained from PBMCs. The CDR3 spells CASSGPPVGAGSQETQYF. DNA of the CDR3: TGTGCCAGCAGTGGCCCCCCCGTGGGAGCGGGGTCCCAAGAGACCCAGTACTTC. The entire variable domain, with the rest obtained from reference TRBV2 and TRBJ2-5, is as follows: EPEVTQTPSHQVTQMGQEVILRCVPISNHLYFYWYRQILGQKVEFLVSFYNNEISEKSEIFDDQFSVERPDGSNFTLKIRSTKLEDSAMYFCASSGPPVGAGSQETQYFGPGTRLLVL.